This TCR beta chain originates from a study of cytomegalovirus exposure and HLA in healthy donors. With V trimmed by 4 bases and J by 5 bases, 8 bases remained unmatched. This CDR3 is built from 14 residues. In germline, CDR1 is GTSNPN, CDR2 SVGIG (reference sequence). Study conclusions and caveats: Donors belonging to an Asian-associated ancestry cluster reportedly showed fewer N-insertions in productive TCRs than the roughly 680-donor mean, according to what a later analysis found. Roughly uniform sequencing depth across donors was assumed, possibly incorrectly. Reportedly, cytomegalovirus status was diagnosed with high sensitivity and specificity.

A word on this clone: Its antigen is still unknown.

Primers for the PCR totalled 60 Vbeta and 13 Jbeta. Sequencing was performed with immunoSEQ multiplex PCR; in TCRdb, only in-frame clones are kept and a portion is missing. The table lists about 100,000 clones, about 84% of them singletons, with 2% to 2.5% in the top ten. The genes are TRBV30 and TRBJ2-5, with TRBD1 identical over 9 bases. This sequence originates from a man younger than 40 in good health and CMV-seronegative. The material sequenced was PBMCs. The CDR3 coding sequence is TGTGCCTGGAACCGGGACAGGGTTCAGGAGACCCAGTACTTC. Amino acids: CAWNRDRVQETQYF.